These T cell receptor beta chains were read from a single sample in a study of shared clonotypes between healthy human individuals. The table came from immunoSEQ multiplex PCR; TCRdb's copy has only in-frame clones and leaves some out. The table shows under 1,100,000 clones, with around 74% occurring only once. Material for sequencing was memory CD4+ T cells sorted from blood. All receptors derive from a man aged 18 to 29 in good health. Each CDR3 is given with its conserved first and last residue. D genes are given only for firm matches. Clone size is given for some rows only: seen once, a few or many times, or a class if the clone is expanded.

V gene,D gene,J gene,clone size,CDR3 DNA,CDR3 protein
TRBV6-1,TRBD1,TRBJ1-5,few,TGTGCCACAGGAGGGGGACAGGCAAATCAGCCCCAGCATTTT,CATGGGQANQPQHF
TRBV7-2,TRBD2,TRBJ2-5,once,TGTGCCAGCACCCTAACTAGCGGGGGTATTCAAGAGACCCAGTACTTC,CASTLTSGGIQETQYF
TRBV5-1,.,TRBJ1-4,.,TGCGCCAGCAGCTTGGAGGCCCTAAATGAAAAACTGTTTTTT,CASSLEALNEKLFF
TRBV18,.,TRBJ2-7,.,TGTGCCAGCTCAGACGTCGGACAGAGCTCCTACGAGCAGTACTTC,CASSDVGQSSYEQYF
TRBV6-1,TRBD1,TRBJ2-7,few,TGTGCCAGCAGTGTGGACAGGGGGGACGAGCAGTACTTC,CASSVDRGDEQYF
TRBV5-8,.,TRBJ1-1,.,TGTGCCAGCAGCTTAGAGGGAATGAACACTGAAGCTTTCTTT,CASSLEGMNTEAFF
TRBV20-1,.,TRBJ2-5,.,TGCAGTGCTAGAGTCGGGGAGACCCAGTACTTC,CSARVGETQYF
TRBV19,TRBD1,TRBJ1-6,.,TGTGCCAGTAGTACATCGACAGGGAGTAATTCACCCCTCCACTTT,CASSTSTGSNSPLHF
TRBV7-2,.,TRBJ1-3,.,TGTGCCAGCAGCTCGCCCTTATCTGGAAACACCATATATTTT,CASSSPLSGNTIYF
TRBV4-3,.,TRBJ1-4,.,TGCGCCAGCAGCCAGCACCGGGACACCAATGAAAAACTGTTTTTT,CASSQHRDTNEKLFF
TRBV27,.,TRBJ2-1,.,TGTGCCAGCAGTTTAACTGCGAACAGGAATATCTACAATGAGCAGTTCTTC,CASSLTANRNIYNEQFF
TRBV10-3,.,TRBJ1-2,.,TGTGCCATCAGTGAGTCGGGGGGCGGTTATGGCTACACCTTC,CAISESGGGYGYTF
TRBV4-1,TRBD1,TRBJ1-2,.,TGCGCCAGCAGCCAAATATGGACAGGGGGTGACTATGGCTACACCTTC,CASSQIWTGGDYGYTF
TRBV10-3,.,TRBJ2-6,.,TGTGCCATTCGGGGACCTGGGGCCAACGTCCTGACTTTC,CAIRGPGANVLTF
TRBV7-9,.,TRBJ2-4,.,TGTGCCAGCAGCTTAGTCGGGGAAGGGGGAGGCAAAAACATTCAGTACTTC,CASSLVGEGGGKNIQYF
TRBV19,.,TRBJ1-2,.,TGTGCCAGTACCACATTGGAGGGCGGTGGCTACACCTTC,CASTTLEGGGYTF
TRBV10-2,TRBD1,TRBJ1-4,few,TGCGCCAGCAGTGAGTCGAGGACAGGAACTAATGAAAAACTGTTTTTT,CASSESRTGTNEKLFF
TRBV27,.,TRBJ1-5,.,TGTGCCAGCAGTATCAGGGGCGGGGAGCCCCAGCATTTT,CASSIRGGEPQHF
TRBV2,.,TRBJ1-1,.,TGTGCCAGCAGTGGGAACGACGGATGGGCTTTCTTT,CASSGNDGWAFF
TRBV29-1,TRBD1,TRBJ1-4,.,TGCAGCGCCGGGGGGACAGGAACTAATGAAAAACTGTTTTTT,CSAGGTGTNEKLFF
TRBV5-1,.,TRBJ2-5,.,TGCGCCAGCAGCTTACAGGGTAACCAAGAGACCCAGTACTTC,CASSLQGNQETQYF
TRBV19,TRBD1,TRBJ1-4,.,TGTGCCAGTAGTCCTCAGGGGGCGAATGAAAAACTGTTTTTT,CASSPQGANEKLFF
TRBV6-5,.,TRBJ1-2,.,TGTGCCAGCAGTAATTGGCAGACGAGCTATGGCTACACCTTC,CASSNWQTSYGYTF
TRBV5-1,TRBD1,TRBJ2-2,.,TGCGCCAGCAGCACGAAGACAGGGGACACCGGGGAGCTGTTTTTT,CASSTKTGDTGELFF
TRBV28,TRBD1,TRBJ1-5,many,TGTGCCAGCAGTTTGGGGACAGGGAGCAATCAGCCCCAGCATTTT,CASSLGTGSNQPQHF
TRBV19,TRBD1,TRBJ2-7,few,TGTGCCAGTTCGACAGGGGGCTATGGCGAGCAGTACTTC,CASSTGGYGEQYF
TRBV11-3,.,TRBJ1-1,.,TGTGCCAGCAGCTTGGGGGGGCGGAACACTGAAGCTTTCTTT,CASSLGGRNTEAFF
TRBV30,.,TRBJ2-7,.,TGTGCCTGGAGGCGGGACAAATCCTACGAGCAGTACTTC,CAWRRDKSYEQYF
TRBV28,TRBD1,TRBJ2-1,.,TGTGCCAGCAGTTTACGGGACAGAACGGCTGAGCAGTTCTTC,CASSLRDRTAEQFF
TRBV6-6,.,TRBJ1-2,few,TGTGCCAGCAGTTTCAGGGAAGGGAACTATGGCTACACCTTC,CASSFREGNYGYTF
TRBV30,.,TRBJ2-7,once,TGTGCCTTGACAGACTTCTACGAGCAGTACTTC,CALTDFYEQYF
TRBV4-1,.,TRBJ1-3,.,TGCGCCAGCAGCCAAGAGGCGGTTTCTGGAAACACCATATATTTT,CASSQEAVSGNTIYF
TRBV11-2,TRBD2,TRBJ2-1,.,TGTGCCAGCAGCTTAGAACCGGGACACGGGACTAGCGGGAGGGCCGGTGAGCAGTTCTTC,CASSLEPGHGTSGRAGEQFF
TRBV2,.,TRBJ1-2,.,TGTGCCAGCAGTGGGGACGAGGGTGGCTACACCTTC,CASSGDEGGYTF
TRBV4-1,.,TRBJ2-7,.,TGCGCCAGCAGCCAACAATTGGGGAACTCCTACGAGCAGTACTTC,CASSQQLGNSYEQYF
TRBV28,.,TRBJ1-1,once,TGTGCCAGCACCTCGATCACAGAAGCTTTCTTT,CASTSITEAFF
TRBV29-1,.,TRBJ2-7,.,TGCAGCGTTGCGGGCTCCTACGAGCAGTACTTC,CSVAGSYEQYF
TRBV14,TRBD2,TRBJ2-7,.,TGTGCCAGCAGCCCGGGGGGGGTTTACGAGCAGTACTTC,CASSPGGVYEQYF
TRBV6-1,.,TRBJ1-5,few,TGTGCCAGCAGTGAATTGTCAGGGCCCCAGCATTTT,CASSELSGPQHF
TRBV30,.,TRBJ2-7,.,TGTGCCTGGAGTGCAGGGACCTACGAGCAGTACTTC,CAWSAGTYEQYF
TRBV7-2,.,TRBJ2-7,.,TGTGCCAGCAGCTTAGAAAGCTCCTACGAGCAGTACTTC,CASSLESSYEQYF
TRBV7-8,.,TRBJ1-6,.,TGTGCCAGCAGCTTAGGCGGGACATCAAGCTCCTATAATTCACCCCTCCACTTT,CASSLGGTSSSYNSPLHF
TRBV4-2,.,TRBJ2-5,.,TGTGCCAGCAGCCAAGATCTAAGCGGTTCTGGGACCCAGTACTTC,CASSQDLSGSGTQYF
TRBV4-1,TRBD2,TRBJ2-7,.,TGCGCCAGCAGCCAAGATCTGCCTAGCGGGACCCGCCACGAGCAGTACTTC,CASSQDLPSGTRHEQYF